These T cell receptor beta chains were read from a single sample in a study of radiation and T cells in renal cell carcinoma. Assay: immunoSEQ multiplex PCR; the TCRdb copy retains only in-frame clones and omits some. This sample has roughly 60,000 clones, with 70% to 80% found just once. The specimen was blood, collected from a patient whose treatment included radiotherapy and nephrectomy. The receptors originated from a man in his sixties with renal cell carcinoma. Both conserved end residues are part of each CDR3. The D gene is left open where the match is weak. Not every row has a clone size; where given, it reads once, few, many or a size class.

TGTGCCAGCAGCTTAGCGCTAGGGGGGGATACGCAGTATTTT	CASSLALGGDTQYF	TRBJ2-3	.	TRBV11-2	.
TGTGCCTGGAGAATGACAGGGATTTCCGGGTACACCATATATTTT	CAWRMTGISGYTIYF	TRBJ1-3	.	TRBV30	TRBD1
TGTGCCTGGAGTGTACGGGGCAGGGTTAACCTGGTGAATCAGCCCCAGCATTTT	CAWSVRGRVNLVNQPQHF	TRBJ1-5	.	TRBV30	.
TGTGCCAGCAGCGTCCCAACCGACAGGTTTGATATCAGTGAGCAGTTCTTC	CASSVPTDRFDISEQFF	TRBJ2-1	.	TRBV9	.
TGCGCCAGTCGGGACAGGGTCTACAATGAGCAGTTCTTC	CASRDRVYNEQFF	TRBJ2-1	.	TRBV5-1	TRBD1
TGTGCCAGCTCACCACGACTAGCGGGAGGCGGCAAAAACATTCAGTACTTC	CASSPRLAGGGKNIQYF	TRBJ2-4	.	TRBV18	TRBD2
TGTGCCAGCAGTGAACTCAGGTCAGATACGCAGTATTTT	CASSELRSDTQYF	TRBJ2-3	.	TRBV6-1	.
TGTGCCAGCAGAACCCCGTTGGCAGGGGTAAATGAGCAGTTCTTC	CASRTPLAGVNEQFF	TRBJ2-1	.	TRBV28	.
TGTGCCACCAGCAGGGAGGCTAGCGGGGTAGATACGCAGTATTTT	CATSREASGVDTQYF	TRBJ2-3	.	TRBV15	TRBD2
TGTGCCAGCAGTCCCTGGGACGGAAACACCGGGGAGCTGTTTTTT	CASSPWDGNTGELFF	TRBJ2-2	few	TRBV6-1	.
TGCAGTGCTAGGGCAGGGAATGGCTACACCTTC	CSARAGNGYTF	TRBJ1-2	.	TRBV20-1	.
TGCGCCAGCAGCCAAGCCGAGGGGATTAATGAAAAACTGTTTTTT	CASSQAEGINEKLFF	TRBJ1-4	.	TRBV4-3	.
TGTGCCTGGACCTCAACCCTCAGGGTGGTAGCTTTCTTT	CAWTSTLRVVAFF	TRBJ1-1	few	TRBV30	.
TGCGCCAGCAGCCAAGGTAGGGGCTCCTACAATGAGCAGTTCTTC	CASSQGRGSYNEQFF	TRBJ2-1	few	TRBV7-2	.
TGTGCCATCAGTGAGCCAAGAACAATAACAGGGCATTATGGCTACACCTTC	CAISEPRTITGHYGYTF	TRBJ1-2	.	TRBV10-3	.
TGTGCCAGCAGCCCGAGGAGGGGGGGCCTCGGCACAGATACGCAGTATTTT	CASSPRRGGLGTDTQYF	TRBJ2-3	.	TRBV11-2	.
TGCGCCAGCAGCCAGGACCTGGGAGTTGAAGCTTTCTTT	CASSQDLGVEAFF	TRBJ1-1	.	TRBV4-3	.
TGTGCCAGCAGCTTAGTCGGGGGGGTCTCAGATACGCAGTATTTT	CASSLVGGVSDTQYF	TRBJ2-3	.	TRBV7-2	TRBD2
TGTGCCAGCAGCCCGGGTGGGCGGCGGGCAGATACGCAGTATTTT	CASSPGGRRADTQYF	TRBJ2-3	.	TRBV11-2	.
TGCGCCAGCAGCCTAGCGGGACAGGTCTACGAGCAGTACTTC	CASSLAGQVYEQYF	TRBJ2-7	.	TRBV5-1	.
TGTGCCAGCTCAGCGCGGGGGAGTGAAGCTTTCTTT	CASSARGSEAFF	TRBJ1-1	once	TRBV18	.
TGTGCCAGCAGCCCGGAGAGGAACACCGGGGAGCTGTTTTTT	CASSPERNTGELFF	TRBJ2-2	once	TRBV11-1	.
TGTGCCAGCAGCCAGAGTGAAAAACTGTTTTTT	CASSQSEKLFF	TRBJ1-4	.	TRBV7-2	.
TGTGCCAGCGAGCGGGGGGACTCCTACAATGAGCAGTTCTTC	CASERGDSYNEQFF	TRBJ2-1	.	TRBV7-8	TRBD2
TGTGCCAGTAGTCCAGCGGGGGGACCAGATACGCAGTATTTT	CASSPAGGPDTQYF	TRBJ2-3	few	TRBV19	TRBD2
TGTGCCAGTGACCGGACGGGGGGTCTGAATCAGCCCCAGCATTTT	CASDRTGGLNQPQHF	TRBJ1-5	.	TRBV19	.
TGTGCCAGTAGTAAAAACAAGGGCGGGGAGACCCAGTACTTC	CASSKNKGGETQYF	TRBJ2-5	.	TRBV19	.
TGTGCCTGGAGCTCCGGGACTAGCAGTCCGGGAGATACGCAGTATTTT	CAWSSGTSSPGDTQYF	TRBJ2-3	.	TRBV30	TRBD2
TGTGCCAGCAGCTTGGTCCGGTCGGAGACCCAGTACTTC	CASSLVRSETQYF	TRBJ2-5	.	TRBV11-3	.
TGTGCCAGCCGCCCCGACAGGGTCCCTAGTCAGCCCCAGCATTTT	CASRPDRVPSQPQHF	TRBJ1-5	.	TRBV6-1	TRBD1
TGTGCCATCAGTGAGGGGCTAGCGGACACCTACGAGCAGTACTTC	CAISEGLADTYEQYF	TRBJ2-7	.	TRBV10-3	TRBD2
TGTGCCAGTAGTATCGACAGAAACACCGGGGAGCTGTTTTTT	CASSIDRNTGELFF	TRBJ2-2	once	TRBV19	.
TGTGCCAGCAGCCCAATAGGACGGCTTAATGAAAAACTGTTTTTT	CASSPIGRLNEKLFF	TRBJ1-4	.	TRBV11-3	.